These T cell receptor beta chains were read from a single sample in a study of regulatory T cells in long-lasting Graves disease. TCRdb reprocessed the multiplex PCR reads via MiXCR and lists one record per CDR3 protein. The sample comprises over 350,000 distinct CDR3 sequences, around 13% of which are singletons, and roughly 15% rests with the top ten. Separately, the same data were catalogued under a study of T cells in Graves' hyperthyroidism and ophthalmopathy.

Sequencing was performed on peripheral blood mononuclear cells (PBMCs), taken at new diagnosis, from a patient treated with antithyroid drugs. The receptors shown here come from a woman aged 45-65 years with Graves disease. Both conserved end residues are part of each CDR3. A row's size may be missing; if present it is once, few, many or a size class.

V gene: TRBV5-1; CDR3 length: 17; J gene: TRBJ2-1; clone size: few; CDR3 protein: CASSLVPSGLSYNEQFF
V gene: TRBV5-4; CDR3 length: 15; J gene: TRBJ2-3; clone size: NA; CDR3 protein: CASTIRDQGTDTQYF
V gene: TRBV5-1; CDR3 length: 16; J gene: TRBJ1-1; clone size: many; CDR3 protein: CASSFGQGRGNTEAFF
V gene: TRBV10-3; CDR3 length: 15; J gene: TRBJ1-5; clone size: many; CDR3 protein: CAISERLYSNQPQHF
V gene: TRBV18; CDR3 length: 14; J gene: TRBJ2-3; clone size: many; CDR3 protein: CASSPGTSADTQYF
V gene: TRBV5-1; CDR3 length: 14; J gene: TRBJ2-1; clone size: many; CDR3 protein: CASSAGDIYNEQFF
V gene: TRBV6-1; CDR3 length: 15; J gene: TRBJ2-3; clone size: many; CDR3 protein: CASSLAGTSLDTQYF
V gene: TRBV7-9; CDR3 length: 15; J gene: TRBJ2-3; clone size: few; CDR3 protein: CASSAGTGARDTQYF
V gene: TRBV28; CDR3 length: 19; J gene: TRBJ2-5; clone size: many; CDR3 protein: CASSLHGLAGVSAAKTQYF
V gene: TRBV12-3/TRBV12-4; CDR3 length: 17; J gene: TRBJ1-3; clone size: few; CDR3 protein: CASSLVSKFGTGNTIYF
V gene: TRBV16; CDR3 length: 18; J gene: TRBJ1-4; clone size: NA; CDR3 protein: CASSQGTGYYATNEKLFF
V gene: TRBV28; CDR3 length: 12; J gene: TRBJ2-1; clone size: NA; CDR3 protein: CATRADYNEQFF
V gene: TRBV6-2/TRBV6-3; CDR3 length: 12; J gene: TRBJ2-7; clone size: many; CDR3 protein: CASQGTGAEQYF
V gene: TRBV12-3/TRBV12-4; CDR3 length: 14; J gene: TRBJ2-2; clone size: many; CDR3 protein: CASSQRTSGGELFF
V gene: TRBV5-1; CDR3 length: 14; J gene: TRBJ1-6; clone size: NA; CDR3 protein: CASSFQGSDSPLHF
V gene: TRBV11-2; CDR3 length: 14; J gene: TRBJ2-1; clone size: many; CDR3 protein: CASSLTVADNEQFF